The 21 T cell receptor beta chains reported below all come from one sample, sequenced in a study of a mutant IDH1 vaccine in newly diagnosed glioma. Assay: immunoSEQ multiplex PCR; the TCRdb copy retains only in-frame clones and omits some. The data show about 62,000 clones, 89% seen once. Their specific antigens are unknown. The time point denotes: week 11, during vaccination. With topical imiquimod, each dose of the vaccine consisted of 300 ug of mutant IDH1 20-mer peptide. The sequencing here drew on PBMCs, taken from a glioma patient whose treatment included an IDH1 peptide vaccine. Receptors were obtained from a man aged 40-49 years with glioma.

DNA of the CDR3: TGCGCCAGCAGCTTGCAGGGCAGGGGCGGTGGAGAGACCCAGTACTTC. This sequence encodes CASSLQGRGGGETQYF. J is TRBJ2-5 and V is TRBV5-1; perhaps TRBD1 as D (6 bases). Germline CDR1 SGHRS, CDR2 YFSETQ. Trimming pared 1 base from V and 4 bases from J, leaving 17 bases between. This CDR3 region has 16 residues. Full variable domain (missing parts from reference TRBV5-1 and TRBJ2-5): KAGVTQTPRYLIKTRGQQVTLSCSPISGHRSVSWYQQTPGQGLQFLFEYFSETQRNKGNFPGRFSGRQFSNSRSEMNVSTLELGDSALYLCASSLQGRGGGETQYFGPGTRLLVL.

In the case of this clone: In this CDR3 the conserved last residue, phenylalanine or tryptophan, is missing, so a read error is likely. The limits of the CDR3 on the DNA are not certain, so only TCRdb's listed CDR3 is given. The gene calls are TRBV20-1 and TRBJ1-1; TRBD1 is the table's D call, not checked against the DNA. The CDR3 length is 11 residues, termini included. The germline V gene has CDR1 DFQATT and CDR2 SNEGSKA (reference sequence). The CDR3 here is CSARSQEWGPP.

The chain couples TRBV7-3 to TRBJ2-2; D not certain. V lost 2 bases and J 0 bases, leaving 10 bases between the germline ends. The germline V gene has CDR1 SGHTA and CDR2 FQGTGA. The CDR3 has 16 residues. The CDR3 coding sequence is TGTGCCAGCAGCTTATACCGGGTCTCGAACACCGGGGAGCTGTTTTTT. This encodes CASSLYRVSNTGELFF.

CDR3 residues: CASSERERDGNEQFF. As DNA, the CDR3 is TGTGCCAGCAGTGAACGTGAGCGGGATGGGAATGAGCAGTTCTTC. The V and J genes are TRBV2 and TRBJ2-1, with TRBD2 identical over 7 bases. Per the germline V gene, CDR1 is SNHLY and CDR2 is FYNNEI. The CDR3 has 15 residues. V shed 2 bases, J shed 7 bases, and the junction held 8 bases outside the gene matches.

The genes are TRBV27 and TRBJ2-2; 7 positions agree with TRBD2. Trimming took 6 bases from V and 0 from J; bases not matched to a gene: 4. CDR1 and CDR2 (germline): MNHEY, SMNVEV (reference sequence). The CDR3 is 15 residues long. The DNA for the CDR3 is TGTGCCAGCAGGCAACTAGCGACGAACACCGGGGAGCTGTTTTTT. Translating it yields CASRQLATNTGELFF.

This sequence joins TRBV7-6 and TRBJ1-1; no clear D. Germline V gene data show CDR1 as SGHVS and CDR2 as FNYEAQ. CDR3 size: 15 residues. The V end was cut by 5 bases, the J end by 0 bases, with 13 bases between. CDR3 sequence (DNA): TGTGCCAGCAGCCCTTTCACGGGGATGAACACTGAAGCTTTCTTT. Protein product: CASSPFTGMNTEAFF.

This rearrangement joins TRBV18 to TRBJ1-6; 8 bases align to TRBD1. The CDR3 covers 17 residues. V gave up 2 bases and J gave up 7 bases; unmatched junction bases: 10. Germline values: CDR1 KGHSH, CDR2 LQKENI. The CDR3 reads CASSPIFRDRWNSPLHF. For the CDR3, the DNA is TGTGCCAGCTCACCAATTTTTCGGGACAGGTGGAATTCACCCCTCCACTTT.

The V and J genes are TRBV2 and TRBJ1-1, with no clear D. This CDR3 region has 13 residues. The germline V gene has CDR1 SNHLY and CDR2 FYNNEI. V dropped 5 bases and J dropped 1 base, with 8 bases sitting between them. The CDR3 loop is CASSPDPNTEAFF. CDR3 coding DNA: TGTGCCAGCAGTCCGGACCCGAACACTGAAGCTTTCTTT.

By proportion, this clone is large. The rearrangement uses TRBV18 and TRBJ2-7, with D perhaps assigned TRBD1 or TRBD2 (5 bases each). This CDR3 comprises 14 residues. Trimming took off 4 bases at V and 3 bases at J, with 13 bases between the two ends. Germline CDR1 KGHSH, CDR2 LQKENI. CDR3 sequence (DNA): TGTGCCAGCTCACTGGGGGTTGGGAGCTACGAGCAGTACGTC. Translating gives CASSLGVGSYEQYV.

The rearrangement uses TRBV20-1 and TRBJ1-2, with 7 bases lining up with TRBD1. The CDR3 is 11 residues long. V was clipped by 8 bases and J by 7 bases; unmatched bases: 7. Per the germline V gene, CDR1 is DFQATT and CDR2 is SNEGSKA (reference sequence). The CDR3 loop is CSIWDRLGYTF. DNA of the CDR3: TGCAGTATCTGGGACAGACTTGGCTACACCTTC.

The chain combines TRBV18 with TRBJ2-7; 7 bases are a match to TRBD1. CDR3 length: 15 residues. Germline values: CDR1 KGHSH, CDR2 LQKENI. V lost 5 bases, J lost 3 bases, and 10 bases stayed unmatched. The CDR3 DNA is TGTGCCAGCTCAGCTAACAGGGGCCGTGACTACGAGCAGTACTTC. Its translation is CASSANRGRDYEQYF.

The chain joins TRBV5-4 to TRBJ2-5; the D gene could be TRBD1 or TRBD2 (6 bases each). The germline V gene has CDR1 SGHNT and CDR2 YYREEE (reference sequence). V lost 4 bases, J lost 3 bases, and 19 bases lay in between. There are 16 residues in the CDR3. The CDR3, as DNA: TGTGCCAGCAGCCGCCAACAGGGTCGGAGGGAAGAGACCCAGTACTTC. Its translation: CASSRQQGRREETQYF.

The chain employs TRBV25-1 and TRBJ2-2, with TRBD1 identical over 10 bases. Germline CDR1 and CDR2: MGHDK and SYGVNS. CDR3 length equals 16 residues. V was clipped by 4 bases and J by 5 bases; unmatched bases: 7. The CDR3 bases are TGTGCCAGCAGTGCGCGGGGACAGGGGACAACCGGGGAGCTGTTTTTT. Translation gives CASSARGQGTTGELFF.

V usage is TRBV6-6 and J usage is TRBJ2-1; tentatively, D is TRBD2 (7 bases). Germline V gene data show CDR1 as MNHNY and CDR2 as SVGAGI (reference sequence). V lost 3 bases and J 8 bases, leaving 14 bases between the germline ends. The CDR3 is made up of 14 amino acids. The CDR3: CASSYRGGWDEQFF. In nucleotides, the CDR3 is TGTGCCAGCAGTTATAGGGGGGGTTGGGATGAGCAGTTCTTC.

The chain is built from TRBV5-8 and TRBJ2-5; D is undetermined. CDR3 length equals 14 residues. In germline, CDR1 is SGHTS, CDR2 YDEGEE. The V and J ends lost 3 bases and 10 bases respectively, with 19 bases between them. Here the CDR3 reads CASSYRIGMVFQYF. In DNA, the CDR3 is TGTGCCAGCAGCTATCGGATAGGAATGGTGTTCCAGTACTTC.

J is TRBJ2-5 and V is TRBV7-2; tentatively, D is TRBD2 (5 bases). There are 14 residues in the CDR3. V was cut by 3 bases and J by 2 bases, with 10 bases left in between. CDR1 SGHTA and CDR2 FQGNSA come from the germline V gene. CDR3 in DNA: TGTGCCAGCAGCTTTTACGGCGGGCAAGAGACCCAGTACTTC. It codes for CASSFYGGQETQYF.

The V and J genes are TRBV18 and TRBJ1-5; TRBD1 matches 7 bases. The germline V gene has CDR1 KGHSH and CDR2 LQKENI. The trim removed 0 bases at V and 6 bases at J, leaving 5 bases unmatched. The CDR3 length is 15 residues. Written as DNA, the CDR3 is TGTGCCAGCTCACCACCAGGGGGCTCGGGTCAGCCCCAGCATTTT. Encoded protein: CASSPPGGSGQPQHF.

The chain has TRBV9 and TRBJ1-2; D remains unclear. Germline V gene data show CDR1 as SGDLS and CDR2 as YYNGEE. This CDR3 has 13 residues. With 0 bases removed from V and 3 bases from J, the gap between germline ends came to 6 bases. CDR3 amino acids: CASSVESDYGYTF. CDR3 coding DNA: TGTGCCAGCAGCGTAGAATCCGACTATGGCTACACCTTC.

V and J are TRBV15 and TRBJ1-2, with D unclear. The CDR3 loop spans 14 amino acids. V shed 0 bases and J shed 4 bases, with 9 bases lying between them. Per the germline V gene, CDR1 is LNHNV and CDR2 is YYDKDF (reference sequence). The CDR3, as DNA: TGTGCCACCAGCAGAGATCGAATAGTCTATGGCTACACCTTC. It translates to CATSRDRIVYGYTF.

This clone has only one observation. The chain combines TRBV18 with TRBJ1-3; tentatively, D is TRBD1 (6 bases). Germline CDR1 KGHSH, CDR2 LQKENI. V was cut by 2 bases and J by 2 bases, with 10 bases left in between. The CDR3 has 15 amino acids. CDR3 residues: CASSPGQGPGNTIYF. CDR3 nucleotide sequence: TGTGCCAGCTCACCAGGGCAGGGGCCTGGAAACACCATATATTTT.

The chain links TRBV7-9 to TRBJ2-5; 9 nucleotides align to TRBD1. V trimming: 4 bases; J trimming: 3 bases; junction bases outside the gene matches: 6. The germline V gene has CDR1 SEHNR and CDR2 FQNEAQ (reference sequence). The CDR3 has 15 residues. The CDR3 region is CASSYRDRVEETQYF. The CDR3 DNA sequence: TGTGCCAGCAGCTATAGGGACAGGGTGGAAGAGACCCAGTACTTC.